The 20 T cell receptor beta chains in this list originate from one sample, sequenced in a study of cytomegalovirus exposure and HLA in healthy donors. Both 60 Vbeta primers and 13 Jbeta primers went into the PCR. Produced via immunoSEQ multiplex PCR; TCRdb's table is partial and in-frame only. Its listing shows 85,000 to 90,000 clones. Sample: PBMCs. Every receptor here comes from a man between 45 and 60 years old in good health and CMV-seropositive.

As for this clone: The same CDR3 arises from other DNA sequences in this sample as well. The V gene is TRBV5-4, the J gene TRBJ2-1; 10 bases align to TRBD1. Looked up from germline, CDR1 is SGHNT and CDR2 is YYREEE (reference sequence). The trim removed 4 bases at V and 3 bases at J, leaving 4 bases unmatched. The CDR3 runs to 15 residues. This CDR3 reads CASSLGQGRYNEQFF. CDR3 DNA sequence: TGTGCCAGCAGCCTGGGACAGGGGCGCTACAATGAGCAGTTCTTC.

As DNA, the CDR3 is TGTGCCAGCAGCTCGCCGGGTAGGAACGAGCAGTACGTC. It specifies CASSSPGRNEQYV. This rearrangement joins TRBV11-2 to TRBJ2-7; D unclear. The V end lost 4 bases, the J end lost 5 bases, and 12 bases lay between the germline ends. CDR3 length: 13 residues. Germline V lookup: CDR1 SGHAT, CDR2 FQNNGV.

The CDR3 coding sequence is TGCGCCAGCAGCCAAGATACTAGCGGAAACTACGAGCAGTACTTC. Its protein product is CASSQDTSGNYEQYF. The V call is TRBV4-1, the J call TRBJ2-7, with 8 bases fitting TRBD2. Germline CDR1 is MGHRA and CDR2 is YSYEKL. The CDR3 is 15 amino acids. V trimming: 0 bases; J trimming: 3 bases; junction bases outside the gene matches: 4.

This chain links TRBV28 with TRBJ1-5; D call uncertain. V dropped 6 bases and J dropped 4 bases, with 16 bases sitting between them. The CDR3 is 15 residues long. Germline V gene lookup returns CDR1 MDHEN and CDR2 SYDVKM. DNA of the CDR3: TGTGCCAGCAGCTCACCCACCCTCGGGAATCAGCCCCAGCATTTT. Its translation: CASSSPTLGNQPQHF.

The chain recombines TRBV7-9 with TRBJ1-1; a possible D gene is TRBD1 (6 bases). Germline-derived CDR1 and CDR2 are SEHNR and FQNEAQ (reference sequence). The CDR3 consists of 16 residues. V was cut by 5 bases and J by 4 bases, with 20 bases left in between. CDR3 DNA sequence: TGTGCCAGCAGCGTTACAGGGCTTAAGGTAGGCACTGAAGCTTTCTTT. Protein sequence: CASSVTGLKVGTEAFF.

The chain has TRBV19 and TRBJ2-5; 11 positions match TRBD2. The CDR3 has 15 residues. Germline V gives CDR1 LNHDA, CDR2 SQIVND (reference sequence). V lost 4 bases to trimming and J lost 7 bases; unmatched junction nucleotides: 8. The CDR3 protein is CASSTIAGGPWTQYF. Written as DNA, the CDR3 is TGTGCCAGTAGTACCATAGCGGGAGGGCCCTGGACCCAGTACTTC.

This rearrangement joins TRBV29-1 to TRBJ2-3; maybe TRBD1 (6 bases). V was trimmed by 6 bases and J by 0 bases, leaving 13 bases between them. The CDR3 is made up of 14 amino acids. CDR1 is SQVTM, CDR2 ANQGSEA, per germline. The CDR3 spells CSVPRGYSTDTQYF. In DNA form, the CDR3 reads TGCAGCGTCCCCAGGGGTTATAGCACAGATACGCAGTATTTT.

The CDR3 region is CASSPLEHPYEQYF. The CDR3 DNA is TGTGCCAGCAGTCCCCTGGAGCATCCCTACGAGCAGTACTTC. The chain links TRBV28 to TRBJ2-7; D is uncertain. Germline V gene data show CDR1 as MDHEN and CDR2 as SYDVKM. Trimming removed 5 bases at V and 2 bases at J, with 13 bases between. CDR3 size: 14 residues.

V gene TRBV7-8 combines with J gene TRBJ2-7, with D perhaps matching TRBD2 (6 bases). V was cut by 4 bases and J by 4 bases, with 14 bases left in between. This CDR3 is built from 14 residues. Germline-derived CDR1 and CDR2 are SGHVS and FQNEAQ. The CDR3 DNA sequence: TGTGCCAGCAGCTCGTCGGAGGGAAATTACGAGCAGTACTTC. Protein product: CASSSSEGNYEQYF. Supplemented by reference TRBV7-8 and TRBJ2-7, the full variable domain reads GAGVSQSPRYKVAKRGQDVALRCDPISGHVSLFWYQQALGQGPEFLTYFQNEAQLDKSGLPSDRFFAERPEGSVSTLKIQRTQQEDSAVYLCASSSSEGNYEQYFGPGTRLTVT.

The CDR3 spells CASRTNRGVNTGELFF. The CDR3 region has the DNA TGTGCCAGTCGAACTAACAGGGGCGTAAACACCGGGGAGCTGTTTTTT. The genes are TRBV19 and TRBJ2-2, with 7 bases lining up with TRBD1. The CDR3 runs to 16 residues. J gave up 2 bases and V 8 bases, and 11 bases lay outside the gene matches. CDR1 and CDR2 (germline): LNHDA, SQIVND (reference sequence).

This CDR3 is CASSQGPSGSYEQYF. CDR3 DNA: TGCGCCAGCAGCCAAGGACCTAGCGGGAGTTACGAGCAGTACTTC. The V gene is TRBV4-3, the J gene TRBJ2-7; the match to TRBD2 covers 10 bases. CDR3 length: 15 amino acids. Germline assignment: CDR1 LGHNA and CDR2 YSLEER. Trimming took 1 base from V and 4 from J; bases not matched to a gene: 4.

This chain connects TRBV18 to TRBJ1-2; D is ambiguous. Trimming shortened V by 4 bases and J by 4 bases, and 16 bases separated the two germline ends. The CDR3 totals 15 residues. The V gene's germline CDR1 is KGHSH and CDR2 LQKENI. This CDR3 is CASSRPTQTGYGYTF. The CDR3 DNA reads TGTGCCAGCTCACGACCCACCCAAACGGGCTATGGCTACACCTTC.

The chain links TRBV4-1 to TRBJ1-3, with TRBD1 identical over 7 bases. Germline CDR1 and CDR2: MGHRA and YSYEKL. The CDR3 contains 16 residues. The V segment lost 4 bases and the J segment 1 base; nucleotides outside the gene matches: 7. The CDR3 DNA follows: TGCGCCAGCAGCCCATCTGTCAGGGGGTCTGGAAACACCATATATTTT. It is translated as CASSPSVRGSGNTIYF.

The chain has TRBV14 and TRBJ1-2; TRBD1 matches at 7 bases. The germline V gene encodes CDR1 SGHDN and CDR2 FVKESK. The length of the CDR3 is 15 residues. V shed 1 base and J 2 bases; nucleotides not matched to a gene: 4. The CDR3 DNA is TGTGCCAGCAGCCAAGCCCCGACAGGGAACTATGGCTACACCTTC. Amino acids: CASSQAPTGNYGYTF.

Here the CDR3 reads CASSFAPGANYQETQYF. As DNA, the CDR3 is TGTGCCAGCAGCTTCGCTCCAGGGGCCAACTACCAAGAGACCCAGTACTTC. The chain uses TRBV5-4 and TRBJ2-5, with D possibly TRBD1 on 6 matching bases. The length of the CDR3 is 17 residues. The germline V gene encodes CDR1 SGHNT and CDR2 YYREEE (reference sequence). V lost 2 bases and J lost 0, with 17 bases in between.

The chain couples TRBV7-2 to TRBJ1-5; D call uncertain. Per germline, CDR1 SGHTA and CDR2 FQGNSA. The length of the CDR3 is 14 residues. Trimming took off 3 bases at V and 5 bases at J, with 11 bases between the two ends. CDR3: CASSFDLGYQPQHF. The CDR3 DNA reads TGTGCCAGCAGCTTCGACCTAGGCTATCAGCCCCAGCATTTT.

The rearrangement uses TRBV15 and TRBJ2-1; 12 nucleotides align to TRBD1. The germline CDR1 and CDR2 sequences are LNHNV and YYDKDF (reference sequence). This CDR3 region has 17 residues. V lost 1 base to trimming and J lost 10 bases; unmatched junction nucleotides: 11. For the CDR3, the DNA is TGTGCCACCAGCAGAGCTCCTTTGGGACAGGGGGCAGGAGAGCAGTTCTTC. It encodes CATSRAPLGQGAGEQFF.

The DNA of the CDR3 is TGTGCCAGCTCACCCCGGGACAGGGCTTTATACGATGAAAAACTGTTTTTT. It yields the protein CASSPRDRALYDEKLFF. The chain combines TRBV18 with TRBJ1-4, with 9 bases lining up with TRBD1. J lost 6 bases, V lost 3 bases, and 11 bases had no gene match. Germline CDR1 KGHSH, CDR2 LQKENI. CDR3 size: 17 residues.

The chain carries TRBV7-8 and TRBJ2-3, with D unresolved. Trimming stripped 0 bases from V and 2 bases from J, with 12 bases between. CDR3 length: 16 residues. Germline values: CDR1 SGHVS, CDR2 FQNEAQ. The CDR3 loop is CASSLAGGQVTDTQYF. CDR3 in DNA: TGTGCCAGCAGCTTAGCGGGTGGGCAAGTCACAGATACGCAGTATTTT.

The chain has TRBV6-5 and TRBJ2-7; D call uncertain. V was pared by 0 bases and J by 0 bases, with 12 bases between. This CDR3 comprises 16 residues. Germline values: CDR1 MNHEY, CDR2 SVGAGI. Written as DNA, the CDR3 is TGTGCCAGCAGTTACTCGCCGACTGAGAGCTCCTACGAGCAGTACTTC. It translates to CASSYSPTESSYEQYF.